A single sample is the source of the 20 T cell receptor beta chains below, sequenced in a study of T cells after yellow fever vaccination (dated by TCRdb to about 2019). Libraries came from 5' RACE. Sequencing took place on an Illumina NovaSeq 6000. TCRdb reran the public reads through fastp at Q25 and MiXCR, keeping productive beta chains. Rows merge per CDR3 protein into single entries with the most common DNA and genes. The sample yields about 340,000 distinct CDR3 sequences; around 13% were counted once. More than 3% of the sample lies in the top ten. The treatment or condition tag for this specimen amounts to: live attenuated yellow fever vaccine strain. The sample here was CD4+ T cells sorted from PBMCs, taken 15 days after the yellow fever booster vaccination. The receptor set was obtained from a man in his late teens or twenties who received the YFV17D yellow fever vaccine.

CDR3 amino acids: CSARPQGEDQPQHF. In nucleotides, the CDR3 is TGCAGTGCTAGACCCCAGGGCGAGGATCAGCCCCAGCATTTT. The chain recombines TRBV20-1 with TRBJ1-5; a possible D gene is TRBD1 (5 bases). This CDR3 region has 14 residues. Between the trimmed V and J ends, which lost 2 bases and 5 bases, there was a span of 13 bases. The germline V gene encodes CDR1 DFQATT and CDR2 SNEGSKA (reference sequence).

This clonotype was seen once. The chain combines TRBV6-2 or TRBV6-3 with TRBJ1-4; D remains ambiguous. CDR1 MNHEY and CDR2 SVGEGT come from the germline V gene. Between the trimmed V and J ends, which lost 6 bases and 4 bases, there was a span of 18 bases. This CDR3 contains 16 residues. The CDR3 spells CASSQNIGRRNEKLFF. The CDR3 DNA reads TGTGCCAGCAGCCAAAACATCGGACGGCGTAATGAAAAACTGTTTTTT.

The chain links TRBV20-1 to TRBJ2-7; TRBD2 matches 11 bases. The CDR3 length is 14 residues. Germline V lookup: CDR1 DFQATT, CDR2 SNEGSKA (reference sequence). The CDR3 DNA reads TGCAGCCTTACGGGGGCTAGCGGGAGGTACGAGCAGTACTTC. It codes for CSLTGASGRYEQYF.

The rearrangement uses TRBV20-1 and TRBJ1-2; D gene uncertain. Between the trimmed V and J ends, which lost 7 bases and 1 base, there was a span of 16 bases. The CDR3 spans 14 residues. Germline lookup yields CDR1 DFQATT and CDR2 SNEGSKA (reference sequence). CDR3 sequence reads: CSGKMVLGNYGYTF. The CDR3 DNA follows: TGCAGTGGGAAGATGGTACTGGGTAACTATGGCTACACCTTC.

V gene TRBV9 combines with J gene TRBJ2-3; D gene unclear. This CDR3 has 14 residues. CDR1 is SGDLS, CDR2 YYNGEE, per germline. V was shortened by 0 bases and J by 2 bases, with 7 bases between the two germline ends. DNA for the CDR3: TGTGCCAGCAGCGTAGAGGTTCACACAGATACGCAGTATTTT. It yields the protein CASSVEVHTDTQYF.

This clonotype was seen more than once but under ten times. This CDR3 reads CASSRPVGAHNEQFF. CDR3 bases: TGTGCCAGCAGCCGCCCGGTGGGAGCTCACAATGAGCAGTTCTTC. The chain carries TRBV14 and TRBJ2-1, with a weak D call TRBD2 (5 bases). Looked up from germline, CDR1 is SGHDN and CDR2 is FVKESK. The CDR3 runs 15 residues. Trimming cost V 4 bases and J 5 bases, with 15 bases left between them.

This clonotype was picked up a small number of times. The chain joins TRBV4-2 to TRBJ1-2; D not resolved. The CDR3 runs 14 residues. Trimming left V 4 bases short and J 8 bases short, with 17 bases between. The germline V gene encodes CDR1 LGHNA and CDR2 YNFKEQ. CDR3 region: CASSPSAAYRGYTF. The CDR3 region has the DNA TGTGCCAGCAGCCCCAGTGCAGCTTACCGAGGCTACACCTTC.

This clonotype was detected a few times. The chain carries TRBV12-3 or TRBV12-4 and TRBJ2-4, with a possible D match to TRBD2 (5 bases). The CDR3 is 14 residues long. With 5 bases removed from V and 5 bases from J, the gap between germline ends came to 13 bases. CDR3 DNA: TGTGCCAGCAGTGCGCGGCGGCGGGAAAACATTCAGTACTTC. It encodes CASSARRRENIQYF.

Many counts were recorded for this clonotype. The chain carries TRBV7-2 and TRBJ2-3, with D possibly called TRBD1 or TRBD2 (5 bases each). The CDR3 has 13 amino acids. Between the trimmed V and J ends, which lost 6 bases and 0 bases, there was a span of 7 bases. Germline CDR1 is SGHTA and CDR2 is FQGNSA. CDR3 sequence: CASRGVSTDTQYF. The CDR3 DNA is TGTGCCAGCAGGGGGGTTAGCACAGATACGCAGTATTTT.

This clonotype has just a few counts. The chain is built from TRBV27 and TRBJ1-1; 8 positions agree with TRBD1. The CDR3 consists of 17 residues. The V gene's germline CDR1 is MNHEY and CDR2 SMNVEV (reference sequence). With V trimmed by 6 bases and J by 0 bases, 12 bases remained unmatched. The CDR3 loop reads CASRTTGVPFVNTEAFF. CDR3 nucleotide sequence: TGTGCCAGCAGAACGACAGGGGTTCCCTTCGTGAACACTGAAGCTTTCTTT.

This clonotype was recorded at least ten times. This rearrangement joins TRBV6-5 to TRBJ1-3, with D perhaps TRBD1 (5 bases). The germline V and J ends were trimmed by 10 bases and 4 bases, with 17 bases remaining between them. Germline V gene data show CDR1 as MNHEY and CDR2 as SVGAGI. The CDR3 runs to 14 residues. The CDR3 is CATRQSREGNTIYF. In DNA, the CDR3 is TGTGCCACCCGACAGAGCCGGGAGGGAAACACCATATATTTT.

This clonotype has more than one count but fewer than ten. The gene calls are TRBV3-1 and TRBJ2-3; 8 nucleotides match TRBD2. J was trimmed by 8 bases and V by 5 bases; bases with no gene match: 3. CDR1 and CDR2 from the germline V gene are LGHDT and YNNKEL (reference sequence). The CDR3 runs to 12 residues. As DNA, the CDR3 is TGTGCCAGCAGCGGTCTAGCGGGTACGCAGTATTTT. It is translated as CASSGLAGTQYF.

A few counts support this clonotype. This chain links TRBV6-5 with TRBJ2-5, with 9 nucleotides matching TRBD1. Germline V CDR1 and CDR2: MNHEY, SVGAGI. This CDR3 region has 16 residues. V dropped 3 bases and J dropped 7; count of bases not matched to a gene: 12. The CDR3 DNA reads TGTGCCAGCAGTTATTCCGGGACAGGGTTGTCAGGGACCCAGTACTTC. Translating it yields CASSYSGTGLSGTQYF.

This clonotype was seen more than once but under ten times. The chain combines TRBV5-1 with TRBJ2-1; D gene uncertain. The CDR3 is 15 residues long. The V and J ends lost 0 bases and 5 bases respectively, with 12 bases between them. Germline V gene sequence: CDR1 SGHRS, CDR2 YFSETQ. The CDR3 region is CASSLAGWQNNEQFF. The CDR3 DNA sequence: TGCGCCAGCAGCTTGGCCGGGTGGCAAAACAATGAGCAGTTCTTC.

This clonotype was found a few times. This rearrangement joins TRBV20-1 to TRBJ1-5; D unclear. Germline lookup yields CDR1 DFQATT and CDR2 SNEGSKA (reference sequence). Trimming shortened V by 0 bases and J by 2 bases, and 17 bases separated the two germline ends. This CDR3 region has 17 residues. The CDR3 DNA sequence: TGCAGTGCTAGAGATGCGGGTCGGGGAATTGGCAATCAGCCCCAGCATTTT. Translating it yields CSARDAGRGIGNQPQHF.

The V and J genes are TRBV10-3 and TRBJ2-2, with TRBD1 matching over 7 bases. Trimming took 4 bases from V and 0 from J; bases not matched to a gene: 5. The CDR3 sequence is 16 residues long. Germline V lookup: CDR1 ENHRY, CDR2 SYGVKD. CDR3 sequence reads: CAISGSGTANTGELFF. The CDR3, as DNA: TGTGCCATCAGTGGCTCCGGGACAGCGAACACCGGGGAGCTGTTTTTT.

The chain is built from TRBV28 and TRBJ2-7; a weak D match, TRBD1 (5 bases). This CDR3 region has 12 residues. V was clipped by 6 bases and J by 1 base, with 7 bases between them. The germline V gene encodes CDR1 MDHEN and CDR2 SYDVKM. CDR3 nucleotide sequence: TGTGCCAGCAGCCAGGGTTCCTACGAGCAGTACGTC. As protein: CASSQGSYEQYV.

Only a few counts were recorded for this clonotype. The chain joins TRBV12-3 or TRBV12-4 to TRBJ1-6; weak D call: TRBD1 (5 bases). Trimming left V 1 base short and J 7 bases short, with 11 bases between. The length of the CDR3 is 15 residues. CDR3 nucleotide sequence: TGTGCCAGCAGTTTAGGGGGGGTCAGAAATTCACCCCTCCACTTT. As protein: CASSLGGVRNSPLHF.

This clonotype showed up just a few times. The chain employs TRBV5-1 and TRBJ2-3; possible D gene TRBD1, 5 bases. The CDR3 sequence is 15 residues long. Trimming pared 4 bases from V and 14 bases from J, leaving 26 bases between. CDR1 SGHRS and CDR2 YFSETQ come from the germline V gene. As DNA, the CDR3 is TGCGCCAGCAGCAGCGAAGGACACCCCACCGGAGTAATGTATTTT. Translating it yields CASSSEGHPTGVMYF.

The chain employs TRBV2 and TRBJ2-1; D ambiguous. The CDR3 spans 12 residues. The germline V gene has CDR1 SNHLY and CDR2 FYNNEI. The V gene lost 7 bases and the J gene lost 9 bases, with 13 bases spanning the gap. CDR3 region: CASTLEAAEQFF. The CDR3 DNA is TGTGCCAGCACTCTAGAGGCGGCTGAGCAGTTCTTC.